This TCR beta chain was recorded in a study of blood T cell repertoires in COVID-19. Overall study context: There were acute and convalescent COVID-19 samples, and they came from the United States, Italy and Spain. Sources were T cells, B-cell-depleted T cells, or PBMCs; the material itself was cDNA or gDNA.

As processed by the authors: For nucleated cells, counts were estimated from reference gene primer amplification. The table came from immunoSEQ multiplex PCR; TCRdb's copy has only in-frame clones and leaves some out. The DNA was the basis for D and trimming; V, J and clone size are from that table. The data hold approximately 190,000 clones, with around four fifths observed a single time. Germline CDR1 is SQVTM and CDR2 is ANQGSEA. CDR3 length: 14 residues. The V and J ends lost 2 bases and 8 bases, in that order; junction bases with no gene match: 8. The sequencing input was peripheral blood. The sequence derives from a woman aged 70-85 years with active or convalescent COVID-19. V usage is TRBV29-1 and J usage is TRBJ2-1; 8 bases are a match to TRBD2. This CDR3 is CSVERSGSQDEQFF. The DNA of the CDR3 is TGCAGCGTTGAAAGGAGCGGGAGTCAGGATGAGCAGTTCTTC.